This T cell receptor beta chain was recorded in a study of identical twins. One entry per CDR3 protein, called by TCRdb with MiXCR from the 5' RACE reads. The sample lists 700,000 or so distinct CDR3 sequences, roughly 20% seen once, with around 4.5% in the top ten. The sample holds a few counts of this clonotype. V dropped 0 bases and J dropped 4; count of bases not matched to a gene: 8. CDR3 size: 16 residues. Germline assignment: CDR1 SGHNT and CDR2 YYREEE (reference sequence). The sample also formed part of further work on T cells expressing NK-cell markers. From that second work: Among the experiments, several used an anti-gamma-delta TCR antibody to restrict sorting to alpha-beta TCR T cells.

This receptor was obtained from a woman between 18 and 29 years old in good health. The material sequenced was PBMCs. The chain is built from TRBV5-4 and TRBJ2-5; 8 nucleotides align to TRBD1. The CDR3 protein is CASSLAEGQGTETQYF. The CDR3, as DNA: TGTGCCAGCAGCTTGGCCGAAGGACAGGGTACAGAGACCCAGTACTTC.